This entry lists 27 T cell receptor beta chains sequenced from one sample in a study of PD-1 blockade in classical Hodgkin lymphoma. Only in-frame clones appear in the TCRdb table, and some are missing; sequencing was by immunoSEQ multiplex PCR. This repertoire shows roughly 7,400 clones, 70% to 80% found once; its top ten account for around 4%. All the patients suffered relapse after autologous stem cell transplantation, and brentuximab vedotin exposure differed. Magnetic negative selection of thawed PBMCs was the method by which CD4+ T cells were purified. This specimen was CD4+ T cells from blood, taken at baseline. The receptor source for this set is a human donor with classical Hodgkin lymphoma.

CDR3 residues: CASSLAGTTYNEQFF. CDR3 nucleotides: TGTGCCAGCAGCTTAGCTGGCACAACCTACAATGAGCAGTTCTTC. The chain recombines TRBV7-2 with TRBJ2-1; D is unresolved. The V gene lost 0 bases and the J gene lost 2 bases, with 8 bases spanning the gap. The germline V gene encodes CDR1 SGHTA and CDR2 FQGNSA. There are 15 residues in the CDR3.

This chain joins TRBV5-6 and TRBJ2-5; TRBD1 is a possible D gene (5 bases). The tail of the sequence fits TRBJ2-7 better, so the J call may be wrong. This CDR3 has 13 amino acids. The germline CDR1 and CDR2 sequences are SGHDT and YYEEEE. The CDR3 nucleotides read TGTGCCAGCAGCTTGGTTCAGGGATCCGAGCAGTACTTC. Protein sequence: CASSLVQGSEQYF.

The count of this clone is one. V gene TRBV29-1 combines with J gene TRBJ2-7; 9 nucleotides align to TRBD2. In germline, CDR1 is SQVTM, CDR2 ANQGSEA. The V gene end was trimmed by 6 bases and the J gene end by 6 bases; junction bases not matched to a gene: 9. The CDR3 sequence is 13 residues long. CDR3 residues: CSVYAGTSIEQYF. For the CDR3, the DNA is TGCAGCGTGTATGCCGGGACTAGCATCGAGCAGTACTTC.

This chain links TRBV19 with TRBJ1-5; D might be TRBD1 (5 bases). V gave up 5 bases and J gave up 4 bases, with 15 bases separating them. This CDR3 has 15 amino acids. Germline V gene data show CDR1 as LNHDA and CDR2 as SQIVND (reference sequence). CDR3 sequence reads: CASSQGTQGNQPQHF. Written as DNA, the CDR3 is TGTGCCAGTAGTCAGGGAACTCAGGGAAATCAGCCCCAGCATTTT.

CDR3 bases: TGTGCCAGCTCACCCCGGGACAGGGGGAATCGGGCCAACGTCCTGACTTTC. Translated: CASSPRDRGNRANVLTF. The rearrangement links TRBV18 to TRBJ2-6; 11 nucleotides match TRBD1. The CDR3 consists of 17 residues. Germline values: CDR1 KGHSH, CDR2 LQKENI. After removal of 3 bases from V and 5 bases from J, the junction contained 6 bases not matched to a gene.

The chain has TRBV20-1 and TRBJ2-3; D not certain. The CDR3 totals 10 residues. The germline V and J ends were trimmed by 6 bases and 4 bases, with 5 bases remaining between them. Germline CDR1 and CDR2: DFQATT and SNEGSKA (reference sequence). In nucleotides, the CDR3 is TGCAGTGCATCATCAGATACGCAGTATTTT. Its translation is CSASSDTQYF.

The V and J genes are TRBV6-5 and TRBJ2-7, with D perhaps being TRBD1 or TRBD2 (5 bases each). The CDR3 loop spans 15 amino acids. The V and J ends lost 6 bases and 3 bases respectively, with 18 bases between them. Germline CDR1 is MNHEY and CDR2 is SVGAGI. CDR3 sequence reads: CASRPPGRSGYEQYF. The CDR3 nucleotides are TGTGCCAGCAGACCCCCGGGGCGGTCAGGCTACGAGCAGTACTTC.

The chain links TRBV30 to TRBJ1-6; D is undetermined. Germline V CDR1 and CDR2: GTSNPN, SVGIG (reference sequence). The V end lost 3 bases, the J end lost 3 bases, and 21 bases lay between the germline ends. This CDR3 is 18 amino acids long. CDR3 nucleotides: TGTGCCTGGAGGGGAGGCAGCGGGCCCCGAAACTATAATTCACCCCTCCACTTT. Translation gives CAWRGGSGPRNYNSPLHF.

This clone appeared once. The J gene is TRBJ1-1, the V gene TRBV7-2; D is unclear. Trimming removed 5 bases from V and 1 base from J, with 8 bases in between. The CDR3 consists of 13 residues. Per germline, CDR1 SGHTA and CDR2 FQGNSA. The CDR3 sequence is CASSQTGNTEAFF. Here the CDR3 DNA reads TGTGCCAGCAGCCAGACCGGGAACACTGAAGCTTTCTTT.

V and J are TRBV7-2 and TRBJ2-7; D not certain. Germline CDR1 SGHTA, CDR2 FQGNSA. V was trimmed by 5 bases and J by 0 bases, leaving 23 bases between them. The CDR3 loop spans 18 amino acids. In DNA, the CDR3 is TGTGCCAGCAGCCGTGATTCTAATTTAGGGTGGCGCTCCTACGAGCAGTACTTC. Amino acids: CASSRDSNLGWRSYEQYF.

The V and J genes are TRBV5-5 and TRBJ2-7; 8 bases map to TRBD2. CDR3 length equals 13 residues. Germline V gene data show CDR1 as SGHKS and CDR2 as YYEKEE (reference sequence). V lost 4 bases, J lost 3 bases, and 3 bases stayed unmatched. The CDR3 spells CASSPTSGYEQYF. CDR3 DNA: TGTGCCAGCAGCCCCACTAGCGGCTACGAGCAGTACTTC.

This sequence joins TRBV7-2 and TRBJ2-2; D remains ambiguous. The CDR3 totals 14 residues. The germline V gene encodes CDR1 SGHTA and CDR2 FQGNSA. V lost 5 bases and J 0 bases, leaving 7 bases between the germline ends. CDR3 sequence: CASSIDPNTGELFF. As DNA, the CDR3 is TGTGCCAGCAGCATAGACCCGAACACCGGGGAGCTGTTTTTT.

The gene calls are TRBV28 and TRBJ1-5; TRBD1 matches at 7 bases. The CDR3 covers 14 residues. The ends lost 5 bases at V and 4 bases at J; junction bases unmatched: 5. Germline V gene data show CDR1 as MDHEN and CDR2 as SYDVKM. CDR3 sequence reads: CASSAPGGNQPQHF. The DNA for the CDR3 is TGTGCCAGCAGTGCACCAGGGGGGAATCAGCCCCAGCATTTT.

This chain joins TRBV7-9 and TRBJ2-7; 11 nucleotides line up with TRBD2. The V gene end was trimmed by 1 base and the J gene end by 0 bases; junction bases not matched to a gene: 5. The germline V gene encodes CDR1 SEHNR and CDR2 FQNEAQ (reference sequence). CDR3 length: 17 residues. The CDR3 is CASSLVVAGGPSYEQYF. The CDR3 nucleotides are TGTGCCAGCAGCTTAGTGGTAGCGGGAGGGCCCTCCTACGAGCAGTACTTC.

The V call is TRBV7-7, the J call TRBJ2-7; 9 bases fit TRBD1. The germline CDR1 and CDR2 sequences are SSHAT and FNYEAQ (reference sequence). The CDR3 runs to 13 residues. The CDR3 nucleotides read TGTGGAACACAACCGGGACAGGGCTACGAGCAGTACGTC. This translates into CGTQPGQGYEQYV.

The chain uses TRBV5-5 and TRBJ2-2; possibly TRBD2 for D (5 bases). The CDR3 runs to 15 residues. In germline, CDR1 is SGHKS, CDR2 YYEKEE (reference sequence). V was pared by 1 base and J by 5 bases, with 12 bases between. The CDR3 DNA reads as TGTGCCAGCAGCTTGATTTTTGGGGAGACCGGGGAGCTGTTTTTT. Its translation is CASSLIFGETGELFF. Full variable domain (missing parts from reference TRBV5-5 and TRBJ2-2): DAGVTQSPTHLIKTRGQQVTLRCSPISGHKSVSWYQQVLGQGPQFIFQYYEKEERGRGNFPDRFSARQFPNYSSELNVNALLLGDSALYLCASSLIFGETGELFFGEGSRLTVL.

V is TRBV5-4 and J is TRBJ1-5; 10 bases match TRBD1. Trimming removed 4 bases from V and 3 bases from J; junction bases left unmatched: 7. The length of the CDR3 is 16 residues. The germline gives CDR1 SGHNT, CDR2 YYREEE (reference sequence). The chain's CDR3 is CASSHRGQGVNQPQHF. The DNA of the CDR3 is TGTGCCAGCAGCCACCGAGGACAGGGGGTCAATCAGCCCCAGCATTTT.

This clone has more than one count but fewer than ten. V and J are TRBV4-1 and TRBJ1-6, with D perhaps TRBD1 (6 bases). V lost 4 bases and J 6 bases, leaving 13 bases between the germline ends. The germline V gene encodes CDR1 MGHRA and CDR2 YSYEKL. This CDR3 contains 15 residues. CDR3 sequence: CASSPPTGINSPLHF. For the CDR3, the DNA is TGCGCCAGCAGCCCTCCAACAGGGATTAATTCACCCCTCCACTTT.

CDR3 in DNA: TGTGCCAGCAGTGACACAAATGCCAGGGGAGGGAAAGCTTTCTTT. The encoded protein is CASSDTNARGGKAFF. V gene TRBV6-1 combines with J gene TRBJ1-1, with D possibly TRBD1 on 6 matching bases. Germline V gene sequence: CDR1 MNHNS, CDR2 SASEGT. Trimming took 3 bases from V and 9 from J, leaving 20 bases between them. The CDR3 is 15 amino acids.

This chain links TRBV4-1 with TRBJ2-1; 7 bases align to TRBD2. V trimming: 2 bases; J trimming: 6 bases; junction bases outside the gene matches: 13. CDR3 size: 17 residues. CDR1 MGHRA and CDR2 YSYEKL come from the germline V gene. DNA of the CDR3: TGCGCCAGCAGCCAAATAGACATGGGACTAAGCACCAATGAGCAGTTCTTC. Translating it yields CASSQIDMGLSTNEQFF.

The chain couples TRBV7-9 to TRBJ1-1; 7 nucleotides align to TRBD1. The CDR3 covers 11 residues. The germline CDR1 and CDR2 sequences are SEHNR and FQNEAQ (reference sequence). The trim removed 5 bases at V and 10 bases at J, leaving 4 bases unmatched. The CDR3 spells CASSAGQIAFF. Here the CDR3 DNA reads TGTGCCAGCAGCGCGGGACAGATAGCTTTCTTT.

V is TRBV19 and J is TRBJ2-1; 7 bases are a match to TRBD1. The CDR3 runs 15 residues. V trimming: 6 bases; J trimming: 4 bases; junction bases outside the gene matches: 9. Germline CDR1 is LNHDA and CDR2 is SQIVND (reference sequence). This chain's CDR3 is CASSRQGVLYNEQFF. The DNA of the CDR3 is TGTGCCAGTAGCCGACAGGGCGTCCTATACAATGAGCAGTTCTTC.

The chain joins TRBV7-2 to TRBJ2-2, with D possibly being TRBD1 (5 bases). Per the germline V gene, CDR1 is SGHTA and CDR2 is FQGNSA. Trimming cost V 2 bases and J 1 base, with 5 bases left between them. The CDR3 is 14 residues long. CDR3 protein: CASSLQGNTGELFF. The CDR3, as DNA: TGTGCCAGCAGCTTACAGGGGAACACCGGGGAGCTGTTTTTT.

The CDR3, as DNA: TGTGCCAGTAGTCCATCGACAGGACTGGGCTACACCTTC. It yields the protein CASSPSTGLGYTF. The gene calls are TRBV19 and TRBJ1-2; D is possibly TRBD1 (6 bases). The CDR3 spans 13 residues. V was clipped by 5 bases and J by 8 bases, with 15 bases between them. CDR1 and CDR2 (germline): LNHDA, SQIVND (reference sequence).

The V call is TRBV30, the J call TRBJ2-3; D ambiguous. The V and J ends lost 4 bases and 5 bases respectively, with 10 bases between them. This CDR3 has 12 residues. CDR1 is GTSNPN and CDR2 is SVGIG in the germline V gene (reference sequence). CDR3 sequence: CAWIRPLDTQYF. In DNA form, the CDR3 reads TGTGCCTGGATTCGTCCCTTAGATACGCAGTATTTT.

This clone appeared once. This chain connects TRBV30 to TRBJ2-3, with D possibly being TRBD2 (6 bases). Germline values: CDR1 GTSNPN, CDR2 SVGIG (reference sequence). CDR3 length: 14 residues. V lost 5 bases to trimming and J lost 4 bases, with 16 bases between them. CDR3 bases: TGTGCCTGGCGAGGGGCGGGAAGCGCAGATACGCAGTATTTT. Amino acids: CAWRGAGSADTQYF.

The chain combines TRBV19 with TRBJ2-5; 10 positions match TRBD2. After removal of 6 bases from V and 7 bases from J, the junction contained 11 bases not matched to a gene. Germline loops: CDR1 LNHDA, CDR2 SQIVND (reference sequence). This CDR3 spans 15 amino acids. CDR3 in DNA: TGTGCCAGTAGGAGGGGCGGACTAGCGGAAGGGACCCAGTACTTC. It translates to CASRRGGLAEGTQYF.